This T cell receptor beta chain was sequenced in a study of Graves' ophthalmopathy and Graves' hyperthyroidism (dated by TCRdb to the late 2010s). As for the study more broadly: Peripheral blood was collected at initial diagnosis, before any treatment. The study used signatures of the TCR beta repertoire to tell Graves' ophthalmopathy apart from Graves' hyperthyroidism and to predict which patients would progress to ophthalmopathy. In total, approximately 130 blood samples were TCR-sequenced: roughly 45 ophthalmopathy, over 70 hyperthyroidism and 17 hyperthyroidism-to-ophthalmopathy patients. To explore V-J signatures distinguishing ophthalmopathy from hyperthyroidism, a discovery set of more than 95 patients (43 ophthalmopathy, 57 stable hyperthyroidism) was enrolled. An independent validation cohort was composed of approximately 18 hyperthyroidism patients and approximately 15 patients who later progressed from hyperthyroidism to ophthalmopathy. In over five hyperthyroidism patients, the T-cell repertoires found in thyroid tissue were compared with those found in blood. After sampling, hyperthyroidism patients received methimazole starting at 30 mg daily, and ophthalmopathy patients received high-dose intravenous methylprednisolone. The roughly 91 discovery patients were randomly split 7:3 into training and test sets.

As regards this clonotype: The antigen it binds to is not known. The CDR3 end shows no conserved phenylalanine or tryptophan, and so a read error is likely.

The ophthalmopathy patients had moderately to severely active disease, with a Clinical Activity Score of 3 or higher, a NOSPECS grade of 4 or higher, and a disease duration of less than 3 months. Patients with other autoimmune diseases, uncontrolled infections, pregnancy or lactation were excluded from the study. Diagnosis relied on clinical symptoms, serum thyroxine, TRAb, thyroid ultrasound and orbital computed tomography. Using Ficoll-Paque density gradient centrifugation, PBMCs were isolated from 8.5 to 10 ml of fresh peripheral blood. Total RNA was extracted with Trizol reagent and quality-checked on an Agilent 2100 Bioanalyzer. Broad study findings and their caveats: No statistical method was used to predetermine the sample size, and group allocation was not hidden from the investigators. Among expanded thyroid clonotypes with frequency above 0.001, most also showed up in blood, which suggests that blood repertoires may reflect the thyroid immune response. In validation, the model predicted ophthalmopathy progression with about 70% sensitivity and approximately 75% specificity; some 13 predicted patients were CT-confirmed with GO in a median of approximately 6.5 months. Ophthalmopathy was separated from stable hyperthyroidism by the 13-signature model with about 90% sensitivity and 81.08% specificity in cross-validation and with 80%/75% in the test set.

V lost 1 base and J lost 5 bases, and the count of bases not matched to a germline gene is 16. The CDR3 extends over 18 residues, inclusive of both ends. Only the CDR3 region is kept as DNA, spanning 54 bases read in frame from base 1. The germline V gene yields SGHTA for CDR1 and FQGTGA for CDR2. For repertoire sequencing, the TCR beta CDR3 regions were amplified from RNA transcripts. The first round of RT-PCR was done with HTBI primers and the Qiagen OneStep RT-PCR kit, and was followed by a second round of multiplex PCR, then size selection and purification. The libraries underwent paired-end sequencing with 100 bp reads on an Illumina HiSeq2000. In the source study's methods: SOAPnuke was used to process the reads, throwing out any read that had adapters, had uncalled bases, had a mean Phred below 15, or lacked an exact constant-primer or identifier match. COPE v1.2.5 was used to merge high-quality paired reads. Unique nucleotide sequences were defined as clonotypes and aligned to IMGT TRB V, D and J references using MiTCR v1.1. The analysis was limited to V-J combinations with a frequency above 0.0001, which together covered just over 98% of the repertoires. For each V-J combination, a TCR clonal expansion and chaos score was defined as the ratio of F50 clonal expansion to chaos observed in the TCRdist matrix. Welch's t-statistics and random forest were used to reduce features to 10 to 15 V-J combinations, which were fed into a naive Bayes classifier. Thyroid-blood repertoire similarity was quantified with the Morisita-Horn index. In TCRdb, the public reads were trimmed at Q25 with fastp and aligned with MiXCR, with productive beta chains retained. For every CDR3 protein sequence, its rows merge into one entry that carries the most common genes and DNA. V and J calls and clone size were set by TCRdb, not the authors. Here the sample has 220,000 or so distinct CDR3 sequences; under 25% occur a single time. The top ten hold roughly 40% of the sample.

This clonotype was obtained from a woman in her forties or fifties with Graves' ophthalmopathy. Donor details come from another sample of the same person, matched by shared clones. What was sequenced was peripheral blood. The rearrangement joined TRBV7-3 to TRBJ2-5; 7 central bases correspond to TRBD2. The CDR3 in this case is CASSLRTSGGGPGETQYL. The nucleotides read TGTGCCAGCAGCTTAAGGACCTCGGGGGGAGGGCCGGGGGAGACCCAGTACCTC.